Presented here are 20 T cell receptor beta chains from one specimen sequenced in a study of shared clonotypes between healthy human individuals. Positively selected for CCR7, the CD45RO-negative cells used as naive CD8 cells excluded terminally differentiated effector memory CD45RA+ cells. Using immunoSEQ multiplex PCR, the repertoire was profiled, and TCRdb retains in-frame clones only, with some absent. The sample lists 2 million to 2.5 million clones, about 94% occurring once. Sequenced material: naive CD8+ T cells sorted from blood. These receptors were collected from a young man in good health.

The rearrangement joins TRBV4-3 to TRBJ2-2, with a weak D call TRBD2 (5 bases). The CDR3 extends over 16 amino acids. V lost 4 bases and J lost 4, with 16 bases in between. Germline V lookup: CDR1 LGHNA, CDR2 YSLEER. CDR3 amino acids: CASSPKQSGFTGELFF. CDR3 nucleotide sequence: TGCGCCAGCAGCCCGAAGCAGTCGGGGTTCACCGGGGAGCTGTTTTTT.

The chain combines TRBV28 with TRBJ2-2; D may match TRBD1 or TRBD2 (6 bases each). CDR1 is MDHEN and CDR2 is SYDVKM in the germline V gene. The CDR3 is 15 amino acids. V was cut by 3 bases and J by 3 bases, with 11 bases left in between. As DNA, the CDR3 is TGTGCCAGCAGTTTCAGGGGAGGATACACCGGGGAGCTGTTTTTT. Amino acids: CASSFRGGYTGELFF.

The gene calls are TRBV30 and TRBJ1-2; no definite D call. The CDR3 loop spans 12 amino acids. Trimming shortened V by 0 bases and J by 6 bases, and 8 bases separated the two germline ends. Germline-derived CDR1 and CDR2 are GTSNPN and SVGIG (reference sequence). CDR3 sequence reads: CAWSVLGNGYTF. CDR3 coding DNA: TGTGCCTGGAGTGTACTCGGGAATGGCTACACCTTC.

The chain is built from TRBV28 and TRBJ2-5, with a possible D match to TRBD1 (6 bases). This CDR3 region has 15 residues. The germline V gene encodes CDR1 MDHEN and CDR2 SYDVKM. Trimming pared 3 bases from V and 0 bases from J, leaving 11 bases between. The CDR3 region has the DNA TGTGCCAGCAGTTTCCCGGACAGAGACCAAGAGACCCAGTACTTC. Its translation: CASSFPDRDQETQYF.

The sample holds one count of this clone. The chain joins TRBV7-8 to TRBJ2-5; D tentatively fits TRBD1 or TRBD2 (6 bases each). CDR3 size: 14 residues. V lost 3 bases and J 5 bases, leaving 13 bases between the germline ends. Germline V gene data show CDR1 as SGHVS and CDR2 as FQNEAQ. The CDR3 coding sequence is TGTGCCAGCAGCTTCGGGGGCGCGGGGGAGACCCAGTACTTC. As protein: CASSFGGAGETQYF.

The gene calls are TRBV4-1 and TRBJ1-5; D is possibly TRBD1 (5 bases). Germline CDR1 is MGHRA and CDR2 is YSYEKL. Trimming pared 0 bases from V and 13 bases from J, leaving 13 bases between. The CDR3 covers 13 residues. The CDR3 DNA reads TGCGCCAGCAGCCAAGATGGCAGGGAGTTACAGCATTTT. Translation: CASSQDGRELQHF.

This chain connects TRBV12-1 to TRBJ2-6; TRBD1, the D gene given by the table, was not confirmed from the DNA. TRBV12-1 is deemed a pseudogene. The CDR3 loop spans 18 amino acids. CDR3 in amino acids: CASSGKFIGQSRANVLTF. Written as DNA, the CDR3 is TGTGCCAGCAGCGGCAAGTTTATAGGACAAAGTCGGGCCAACGTCCTGACTTTC.

Worth noting for this clone: The same CDR3 arises from other DNA sequences in this sample as well. This chain joins TRBV7-2 and TRBJ1-2, with D possibly being TRBD1 (5 bases). The CDR3 has 13 amino acids. V was cut by 2 bases and J by 2 bases, with 6 bases left in between. CDR1 is SGHTA and CDR2 is FQGNSA in the germline V gene. The CDR3 nucleotides are TGTGCCAGCAGCTTAAGGGGAAACTATGGCTACACCTTC. Translated: CASSLRGNYGYTF.

The rearrangement links TRBV6-5 to TRBJ2-1; 9 nucleotides agree with TRBD2. Germline trimming cut 2 bases from V and 4 bases from J; bases unmatched to any gene: 3. The CDR3 contains 15 residues. Germline CDR1 is MNHEY and CDR2 is SVGAGI. This chain's CDR3 is CASSYASGNYNEQFF. CDR3 DNA sequence: TGTGCCAGCAGTTACGCTAGCGGGAATTACAATGAGCAGTTCTTC.

The rearrangement links TRBV4-3 to TRBJ1-1; tentative D call: TRBD1 (6 bases). Trimming left V 1 base short and J 3 bases short, with 6 bases between. Germline CDR1 is LGHNA and CDR2 is YSLEER. This CDR3 comprises 13 residues. The CDR3 DNA reads TGCGCCAGCAGCCAAGCAGGGGACACTGAAGCTTTCTTT. Its protein is CASSQAGDTEAFF.

The rearrangement links TRBV7-9 to TRBJ2-3; D unresolved. The CDR3 covers 12 residues. Trimming removed 3 bases from V and 6 bases from J, with 7 bases in between. Germline lookup yields CDR1 SEHNR and CDR2 FQNEAQ (reference sequence). The CDR3 nucleotides read TGTGCCAGCAGCTTTTTTGCGGATACGCAGTATTTT. This sequence encodes CASSFFADTQYF. The entire variable domain, with the rest obtained from reference TRBV7-9 and TRBJ2-3, is as follows: DTGVSQNPRHKITKRGQNVTFRCDPISEHNRLYWYRQTLGQGPEFLTYFQNEAQLEKSRLLSDRFSAERPKGSFSTLEIQRTEQGDSAMYLCASSFFADTQYFGPGTRLTVL.

The rearrangement joins TRBV10-3 to TRBJ2-2; unclear D gene. The germline CDR1 and CDR2 sequences are ENHRY and SYGVKD. The CDR3 loop spans 15 amino acids. Trimming pared 0 bases from V and 10 bases from J, leaving 15 bases between. The CDR3 protein is CAISESSDSTTELFF. The CDR3 nucleotides are TGTGCCATCAGTGAGTCGTCAGACTCCACTACGGAGCTGTTTTTT.

The chain recombines TRBV6-1 with TRBJ1-5, with unresolved D. The CDR3 extends over 16 amino acids. The germline V and J ends were trimmed by 4 bases and 7 bases, with 20 bases remaining between them. From germline, CDR1 is MNHNS and CDR2 SASEGT. The CDR3 DNA is TGTGCCAGCAGTGTAAGCCTGGACGGGCTGGGACAGCCCCAGCATTTT. Translation gives CASSVSLDGLGQPQHF.

J is TRBJ1-1 and V is TRBV2; D ambiguous. Between the trimmed V and J ends, which lost 7 bases and 2 bases, there was a span of 8 bases. Germline CDR1 SNHLY, CDR2 FYNNEI. The CDR3 contains 12 residues. In DNA, the CDR3 is TGTGCCAGCATCTACGACAACACTGAAGCTTTCTTT. It yields the protein CASIYDNTEAFF.

The chain carries TRBV25-1 and TRBJ2-3, with D tentatively TRBD2 (6 bases). CDR3 length: 17 residues. V was cut by 2 bases and J by 2 bases, with 17 bases left in between. Germline V CDR1 and CDR2: MGHDK, SYGVNS. Here the CDR3 reads CASSEHPRDSDTDTQYF. For the CDR3, the DNA is TGTGCCAGCAGTGAACACCCGAGGGACTCCGACACAGATACGCAGTATTTT.

With respect to this clone: The same CDR3 arises from other DNA sequences in this sample as well. This chain connects TRBV5-6 to TRBJ2-7, with TRBD2 identical over 10 bases. The ends lost 4 bases at V and 3 bases at J; junction bases unmatched: 4. Germline V CDR1 and CDR2: SGHDT, YYEEEE. This CDR3 spans 14 amino acids. CDR3 amino acids: CASSPGLADYEQYF. Written as DNA, the CDR3 is TGTGCCAGCAGCCCTGGACTAGCGGACTACGAGCAGTACTTC. Together with reference TRBV5-6 and TRBJ2-7, the CDR3 gives the full variable domain: DAGVTQSPTHLIKTRGQQVTLRCSPKSGHDTVSWYQQALGQGPQFIFQYYEEEERQRGNFPDRFSGHQFPNYSSELNVNALLLGDSALYLCASSPGLADYEQYFGPGTRLTVT.

This sequence joins TRBV4-3 and TRBJ2-2, with 7 bases lining up with TRBD2. Germline V gives CDR1 LGHNA, CDR2 YSLEER. The CDR3 extends over 16 amino acids. J gave up 6 bases and V 0 bases, and 7 bases lay outside the gene matches. For the CDR3, the DNA is TGCGCCAGCAGCCAAGAAAAATGGCTAGCGGCCGGGGAGCTGTTTTTT. It encodes CASSQEKWLAAGELFF.

The CDR3 DNA reads as TGTGCCAGCACCGCTGTCGGAGGAACTAACCAGCAGTACTTC. Its protein is CASTAVGGTNQQYF. V is TRBV28 and J is TRBJ2-7; TRBD2 might be the D (5 bases). This CDR3 has 14 residues. V was cut by 7 bases and J by 8 bases, with 21 bases left in between. Per the germline V gene, CDR1 is MDHEN and CDR2 is SYDVKM.

The chain couples TRBV28 to TRBJ2-1; D tentatively fits TRBD1 or TRBD2 (6 bases each). CDR1 and CDR2 from the germline V gene are MDHEN and SYDVKM. This CDR3 region has 16 residues. Trimming removed 3 bases at V and 7 bases at J, with 19 bases between. For the CDR3, the DNA is TGTGCCAGCAGTTTTTCTGTATCGGGGGCCCAGAATGAGCAGTTCTTC. This translates into CASSFSVSGAQNEQFF.

This clone was counted a single time. V gene TRBV7-9 combines with J gene TRBJ1-2; D uncertain. Germline V gene lookup returns CDR1 SEHNR and CDR2 FQNEAQ (reference sequence). The CDR3 extends over 10 amino acids. With 8 bases removed from V and 4 bases from J, the gap between germline ends came to 5 bases. CDR3 DNA: TGTGCCAGCGGTCCCTATGGCTACACCTTC. This encodes CASGPYGYTF.